The 27 T cell receptor beta chains presented below share a single source sample, sequenced in a study of blood T cells in healthy people across ages. Together with a sample-barcoded 5' primer, a J-beta primer mix was included in a second PCR lasting about 7 to 11 cycles. TCRdb used MiXCR to reprocess the 5' RACE reads, holding one entry per CDR3 protein. The sample contains about 1,400,000 distinct CDR3 sequences, roughly 40% of which appear only once. Sequencing was carried out using blood. The receptors come from a woman between 18 and 29 years old in good health.

V gene TRBV20-1 combines with J gene TRBJ2-1; 10 bases are a match to TRBD2. CDR1 is DFQATT, CDR2 SNEGSKA, per germline (reference sequence). CDR3 length: 14 amino acids. The J segment lost 5 bases and the V segment lost 3 bases, leaving 4 bases of the junction unmatched. The CDR3 bases are TGCAGTGCTAGGAGGAGCGGGAGGGACAATGAGCAGTTCTTC. Translation gives CSARRSGRDNEQFF.

V and J are TRBV4-2 and TRBJ2-4, with a tentative D call TRBD2 (6 bases). The better agreement between TRBJ2-7 and the DNA end casts doubt on the J call. Germline CDR1 and CDR2: LGHNA and YNFKEQ. This CDR3 contains 18 residues. The CDR3 sequence: CASSQDMVSFSRGNEQYF. CDR3 DNA: TGTGCCAGCAGCCAAGATATGGTCAGTTTCTCCCGGGGGAACGAGCAGTACTTC.

This clonotype was seen more than once but under ten times. This chain joins TRBV5-1 and TRBJ1-1, with D perhaps matching TRBD1 (6 bases). Germline V gene sequence: CDR1 SGHRS, CDR2 YFSETQ. The germline V and J ends were trimmed by 5 bases and 4 bases, with 15 bases remaining between them. This CDR3 comprises 14 residues. The CDR3 DNA reads as TGCGCCAGCAGAGAACAGGGTGGAAGCACTGAAGCTTTCTTT. Translating it yields CASREQGGSTEAFF. Combining the CDR3 with reference TRBV5-1 and TRBJ1-1 gives the whole variable domain KAGVTQTPRYLIKTRGQQVTLSCSPISGHRSVSWYQQTPGQGLQFLFEYFSETQRNKGNFPGRFSGRQFSNSRSEMNVSTLELGDSALYLCASREQGGSTEAFFGQGTRLTVV.

The sample holds a few counts of this clonotype. The gene calls are TRBV11-2 and TRBJ2-1; possibly TRBD1 or TRBD2 for D (5 bases each). Germline V gene data show CDR1 as SGHAT and CDR2 as FQNNGV. V lost 3 bases, J lost 8 bases, and 11 bases lay in between. CDR3 length equals 13 residues. CDR3 loop: CASSFSRDDEQFF. In DNA, the CDR3 is TGTGCCAGCAGCTTCTCCCGGGACGATGAGCAGTTCTTC.

V usage is TRBV29-1 and J usage is TRBJ2-1, with D hard to call. The germline V gene encodes CDR1 SQVTM and CDR2 ANQGSEA. The CDR3 length is 13 residues. V dropped 5 bases and J dropped 1 base, with 9 bases sitting between them. The DNA of the CDR3 is TGCAGCGTTAGGAGCAGATCCTACAATGAGCAGTTCTTC. Translation: CSVRSRSYNEQFF.

The table lists this clonotype with a few counts. CDR3 nucleotide sequence: TGCAGCGTTGGGGGCGGACTAACTGCCACAGATACGCAGTATTTT. It yields the protein CSVGGGLTATDTQYF. The V and J genes are TRBV29-1 and TRBJ2-3; tentative D call: TRBD2 (6 bases). The ends were cut back, 4 bases at V and 2 bases at J, with 16 bases in the middle. CDR3 length equals 15 residues. In germline, CDR1 is SQVTM, CDR2 ANQGSEA.

This clonotype was found a few times. The V and J genes are TRBV24-1 and TRBJ2-2, with TRBD2 matching 8 bases. The V segment lost 6 bases and the J segment 5 bases; nucleotides outside the gene matches: 7. Germline V gives CDR1 KGHDR, CDR2 SFDVKD. The CDR3 loop spans 15 amino acids. In DNA, the CDR3 is TGTGCCACCAGTCCCGGGGGGGGCCGGACCGGGGAGCTGTTTTTT. Translating it yields CATSPGGGRTGELFF.

This chain uses TRBV20-1 with TRBJ1-2; possibly TRBD1 for D (6 bases). The ends were cut back, 0 bases at V and 3 bases at J, with 17 bases in the middle. Germline V gene lookup returns CDR1 DFQATT and CDR2 SNEGSKA (reference sequence). The CDR3 runs to 16 residues. DNA of the CDR3: TGCAGTGCTAGAGACCTCGAACGGGCAGGGGACTATGGCTACACCTTC. Protein: CSARDLERAGDYGYTF.

The rearrangement joins TRBV20-1 to TRBJ2-5, with D tentatively TRBD2 (5 bases). The CDR3 has 13 residues. CDR1 is DFQATT and CDR2 is SNEGSKA in the germline V gene (reference sequence). The V end was cut by 5 bases, the J end by 7 bases, with 17 bases between. This chain's CDR3 is CSAPLVLAGTQYF. CDR3 in DNA: TGCAGTGCTCCTCTAGTTCTGGCGGGGACCCAGTACTTC.

The V and J genes are TRBV15 and TRBJ1-2, with D uncertain. The germline V gene has CDR1 LNHNV and CDR2 YYDKDF (reference sequence). Trimming took off 0 bases at V and 2 bases at J, with 7 bases between the two ends. CDR3 length equals 14 residues. The CDR3 nucleotides read TGTGCCACCAGCAGAGACTTCAAAAACTATGGCTACACCTTC. The encoded protein is CATSRDFKNYGYTF.

This clonotype has a count of ten or more. The chain is built from TRBV20-1 and TRBJ2-4; the match to TRBD1 covers 7 bases. This CDR3 has 12 amino acids. Germline CDR1 and CDR2: DFQATT and SNEGSKA (reference sequence). J gave up 8 bases and V 6 bases, and 7 bases lay outside the gene matches. In DNA, the CDR3 is TGCAGTGCCCTCGACGGGACAGACATTCAGTACTTC. It yields the protein CSALDGTDIQYF.

A word on this clonotype: This may be a read error, as it is one base from a much larger clone. The rearrangement links TRBV11-1 to TRBJ2-3, with D perhaps matching TRBD2 (6 bases). Germline CDR1 and CDR2: SGHAT and FQDESV (reference sequence). This CDR3 contains 15 residues. CDR3: CASSPLARTTDAQYF. CDR3 nucleotides: TGTGCCAGCAGCCCGTTGGCCCGGACTACAGATGCGCAGTATTTT. Full variable domain (rest looked up from reference TRBV11-1 and TRBJ2-3): EAEVAQSPRYKITEKSQAVAFWCDPISGHATLYWYRQILGQGPELLVQFQDESVVDDSQLPKDRFSAERLKGVDSTLKIQPAELGDSAMYLCASSPLARTTDAQYFGPGTRLTVL.

The chain recombines TRBV14 with TRBJ2-1; 8 bases match TRBD1. This CDR3 spans 16 amino acids. J was trimmed by 2 bases and V by 4 bases; bases with no gene match: 7. CDR1 and CDR2 from the germline V gene are SGHDN and FVKESK. The CDR3: CASSRSGGSPYNEQFF. For the CDR3, the DNA is TGTGCCAGCAGCCGATCAGGGGGCAGCCCCTACAATGAGCAGTTCTTC.

The chain uses TRBV19 and TRBJ1-6; TRBD1 aligns across 8 bases. J was trimmed by 9 bases and V by 4 bases; bases with no gene match: 14. CDR1 and CDR2 (germline): LNHDA, SQIVND (reference sequence). This CDR3 is built from 17 residues. The CDR3 coding sequence is TGTGCCAGTAGTACAGGGGGCGGCGGGGACGTACGTTCACCCCTCCACTTT. Its protein product is CASSTGGGGDVRSPLHF.

The chain combines TRBV27 with TRBJ2-1; TRBD1 might be the D (5 bases). Trimming stripped 1 base from V and 3 bases from J, with 13 bases between. This CDR3 has 16 residues. Per the germline V gene, CDR1 is MNHEY and CDR2 is SMNVEV (reference sequence). For the CDR3, the DNA is TGTGCCAGCAGTTTATTTGAACAGGTGGGCTACAATGAGCAGTTCTTC. This codes for CASSLFEQVGYNEQFF.

The rearrangement links TRBV18 to TRBJ2-6; D unresolved. The CDR3 has 18 residues. Germline V lookup: CDR1 KGHSH, CDR2 LQKENI. Deletions cut 2 bases from V and 1 base from J, with 15 bases between. The DNA for the CDR3 is TGTGCCAGCTCACCAAGGGCAGAGACAAGATCTGGGGCCAACGTCCTGACTTTC. Protein sequence: CASSPRAETRSGANVLTF.

This clonotype was detected once. This chain links TRBV3-1 with TRBJ2-3; TRBD2 aligns across 14 bases. This CDR3 has 20 amino acids. From germline, CDR1 is LGHDT and CDR2 YNNKEL (reference sequence). The ends lost 4 bases at V and 4 bases at J; junction bases unmatched: 16. The CDR3 reads CASSLTTPGLAGAISDTQYF. CDR3 DNA sequence: TGTGCCAGCAGCCTAACTACCCCGGGACTAGCGGGAGCTATTTCAGATACGCAGTATTTT.

The rearrangement uses TRBV20-1 and TRBJ1-1; weak D call: TRBD1 (6 bases). The CDR3 runs 13 residues. V dropped 2 bases and J dropped 4 bases, with 11 bases sitting between them. Germline assignment: CDR1 DFQATT and CDR2 SNEGSKA (reference sequence). DNA of the CDR3: TGCAGTGCTAGAATACAGGGAGTCACTGAAGCTTTCTTT. It is translated as CSARIQGVTEAFF.

This clonotype was detected many times. A much larger clone lies one base from this, so it may be a read error. The chain recombines TRBV27 with TRBJ2-5; D ambiguous. V shed 5 bases and J shed 1 base, with 11 bases lying between them. Germline values: CDR1 MNHEY, CDR2 SMNVEV (reference sequence). The CDR3 runs to 14 residues. The CDR3 sequence: CASSVKRTQETQYF. Written as DNA, the CDR3 is TGTGCCAGCAGTGTCAAGCGTACCCAAGAGACCCAGTACTTC.

This sequence joins TRBV24-1 and TRBJ1-2; D is unresolved. The length of the CDR3 is 12 residues. The V gene's germline CDR1 is KGHDR and CDR2 SFDVKD. The germline V and J ends were trimmed by 2 bases and 7 bases, with 7 bases remaining between them. As DNA, the CDR3 is TGTGCCACCAGTGATTCCGTTTTTGGCTACACCTTC. Protein product: CATSDSVFGYTF.

This clonotype was picked up many times. The chain combines TRBV10-3 with TRBJ1-2; D is ambiguous. This CDR3 comprises 13 residues. CDR1 is ENHRY and CDR2 is SYGVKD in the germline V gene. Trimming stripped 3 bases from V and 6 bases from J, with 11 bases between. The CDR3 region is CAISDPGENGYTF. CDR3 DNA: TGTGCCATCAGTGACCCGGGAGAGAATGGCTACACCTTC.

CDR3 amino acids: CASSPRQVYGYTF. CDR3 nucleotides: TGTGCCAGCTCACCGCGACAGGTCTATGGCTACACCTTC. The V call is TRBV18, the J call TRBJ1-2, with TRBD1 as a possible D gene (6 bases). Trimming pared 3 bases from V and 4 bases from J, leaving 9 bases between. Germline CDR1 and CDR2: KGHSH and LQKENI. The CDR3 sequence is 13 residues long.

The chain combines TRBV10-3 with TRBJ2-5, with D perhaps TRBD2 (5 bases). The CDR3 has 15 amino acids. Germline V lookup: CDR1 ENHRY, CDR2 SYGVKD. The germline V and J ends were trimmed by 2 bases and 11 bases, with 21 bases remaining between them. The CDR3 sequence is CAISERGSENNEQYF. The CDR3 DNA is TGTGCCATCAGTGAGCGAGGGAGTGAGAACAATGAGCAGTACTTC.

This clonotype was seen a few times. CDR3 sequence reads: CSARDGSAKPQHF. CDR3 sequence (DNA): TGCAGTGCTAGAGATGGGTCAGCAAAACCCCAGCATTTT. This sequence joins TRBV20-1 and TRBJ1-5; D is ambiguous. Germline-derived CDR1 and CDR2 are DFQATT and SNEGSKA (reference sequence). This CDR3 contains 13 residues. V was clipped by 0 bases and J by 10 bases, with 13 bases between them.

This clonotype was observed at least ten times. This rearrangement joins TRBV4-1 to TRBJ1-1, with unresolved D. This CDR3 comprises 17 residues. V was shortened by 1 base and J by 0 bases, with 15 bases between the two germline ends. Germline CDR1 reads MGHRA; CDR2 reads YSYEKL. As DNA, the CDR3 is TGCGCCAGCAGCCAAGGTTTTTTGAGGTCCATGAACACTGAAGCTTTCTTT. It yields the protein CASSQGFLRSMNTEAFF.

The chain employs TRBV12-3 or TRBV12-4 and TRBJ1-3; D uncertain. The CDR3 sequence is 14 residues long. V lost 3 bases, J lost 1 base, and 7 bases lay in between. The CDR3 region is CASSFAGSGNTIYF. The CDR3 region has the DNA TGTGCCAGCAGTTTCGCGGGGTCTGGAAACACCATATATTTT.

The V call is TRBV14, the J call TRBJ1-1; D gene ambiguous. The CDR3 totals 15 residues. Germline V gene lookup returns CDR1 SGHDN and CDR2 FVKESK. The V and J ends lost 2 bases and 2 bases respectively, with 12 bases between them. CDR3 nucleotide sequence: TGTGCCAGCAGCCAATTAGGTGAAGGAAACACTGAAGCTTTCTTT. Translation: CASSQLGEGNTEAFF.